Only a few counts were recorded for the clone carrying this T cell receptor beta chain. From the 5' RACE reads, TCRdb called clonotypes with MiXCR, one entry per CDR3 protein. The sample holds over 300,000 distinct CDR3 sequences, less than 25% seen once. The sample comes from a study of T-cell memory formation after mild COVID-19. Trimming removed 0 bases from V and 2 bases from J; junction bases left unmatched: 10. The CDR3 totals 18 residues. Germline V gene lookup returns CDR1 ENHRY and CDR2 SYGVKD. The genes are TRBV10-3 and TRBJ1-5, with 7 bases lining up with TRBD1. This TCR derives from a young man who had mild COVID-19 (a few samples of this study predate the infection). Cell type and time point are not known. Sequencing used PBMCs or a T cell subset sorted from them (not recorded which). CDR3 region: CAISESKGGRAGNQPQHF. CDR3 nucleotide sequence: TGTGCCATCAGTGAGTCGAAAGGGGGCAGGGCTGGCAATCAGCCCCAGCATTTT.